What follows are 3 T cell receptor beta chains derived from one specimen sequenced in a study of blood T cells in healthy people across ages. With a J-beta primer mix and a sample-barcoded 5' primer, a second PCR ran about 7 to 12 cycles. TCRdb reprocessed the 5' RACE reads via MiXCR and lists one record per CDR3 protein. There are 1.5 million to 2 million distinct CDR3 sequences in the sample; roughly 27% occur only once, and over 7% lies in the top ten. Sequenced material: blood. Receptor source: a woman aged 30 to 39 in good health.

The V call is TRBV7-2, the J call TRBJ1-2, with 7 bases fitting TRBD1. Germline V lookup: CDR1 SGHTA, CDR2 FQGNSA. After removal of 3 bases from V and 8 bases from J, the junction contained 12 bases not matched to a gene. CDR3 length: 15 amino acids. This chain's CDR3 is CASSFDRESVYGYTF. CDR3 coding DNA: TGTGCCAGCAGCTTTGACAGGGAGTCAGTGTACGGCTACACCTTC.

The V call is TRBV20-1, the J call TRBJ1-2; D is unresolved. Germline CDR1 is DFQATT and CDR2 is SNEGSKA (reference sequence). CDR3 length equals 11 residues. With 2 bases removed from V and 5 bases from J, the gap between germline ends came to 6 bases. The CDR3 here is CSARSEYGYTF. CDR3 bases: TGCAGTGCTAGATCGGAGTATGGCTACACCTTC.

The chain links TRBV5-5 to TRBJ2-3, with D possibly TRBD1 on 6 matching bases. V shed 4 bases and J shed 6 bases, with 18 bases lying between them. The CDR3 contains 15 residues. From germline, CDR1 is SGHKS and CDR2 YYEKEE (reference sequence). The CDR3 sequence: CASSAQGPSGDTQYF. The CDR3 DNA reads as TGTGCCAGCAGCGCACAGGGCCCTTCGGGGGATACGCAGTATTTT.